This T cell receptor (beta chain) originates from a study of identical twins. Each CDR3 protein is one row after TCRdb ran MiXCR on the 5' RACE reads. The data show 1.5 million to 2 million distinct CDR3 sequences, around 33% seen once. Germline V gene data show CDR1 as MNHEY and CDR2 as SMNVEV (reference sequence). CDR3 length equals 16 residues. Of note for this clonotype: The junction does not match germline at one end; this may be a read error.

Sequenced input: cord blood. The sequence was collected from a newborn girl in good health. This sequence joins TRBV27 and TRBJ1-1; 10 positions agree with TRBD1. In DNA, the CDR3 is TGTGCCAGCAGTGCGACAGGGGGCTACATGAACACTGACGCTTTCTTT. It codes for CASSATGGYMNTDAFF.